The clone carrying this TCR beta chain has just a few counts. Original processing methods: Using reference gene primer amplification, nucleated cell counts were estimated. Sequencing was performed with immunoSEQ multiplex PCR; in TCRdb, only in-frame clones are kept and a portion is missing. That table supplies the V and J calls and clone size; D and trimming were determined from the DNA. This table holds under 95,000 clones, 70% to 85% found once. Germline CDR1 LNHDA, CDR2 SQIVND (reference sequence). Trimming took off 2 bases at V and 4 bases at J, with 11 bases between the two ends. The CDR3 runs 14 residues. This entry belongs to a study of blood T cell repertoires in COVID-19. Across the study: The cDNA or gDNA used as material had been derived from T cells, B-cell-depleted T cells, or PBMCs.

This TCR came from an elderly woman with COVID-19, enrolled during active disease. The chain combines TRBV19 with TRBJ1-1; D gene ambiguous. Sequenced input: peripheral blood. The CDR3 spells CASSIKLSGTEAFF. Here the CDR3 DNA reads TGTGCCAGTAGTATAAAGTTGTCGGGCACTGAAGCTTTCTTT.